This T cell receptor beta chain was found in a study of control samples from healthy donors and cancer patients. V was trimmed by 0 bases and J by 6 bases, leaving 6 bases between them. Germline loops: CDR1 LGHDT, CDR2 YNNKEL (reference sequence). The CDR3 spans 13 residues. The method was immunoSEQ multiplex PCR; TCRdb's version includes in-frame clones alone and lacks a portion of them. The data hold 110,000 or so clones, with about 80% observed a single time. This TCR was sampled from a woman aged 45-59 years in good health. The sequenced sample was blood. The rearrangement joins TRBV3-1 (or the pseudogene TRBV3-2) to TRBJ1-5; D not resolved. The CDR3 is CASSQDVIQPQHF. DNA of the CDR3: TGTGCCAGCAGCCAAGACGTAATTCAGCCCCAGCATTTT.